This T cell receptor (beta chain) came from a study of shared clonotypes between healthy human individuals (TCRdb year 2020). For context, the study as a whole: A couple of women and three men aged 18 to 49 years were included in the cohort. The study deeply sequenced blood TCR repertoires of about 5 healthy adults to estimate repertoire size and the extent of clonotype sharing between individuals. To increase sequencing depth and limit assay-specific biases, TCR repertoire library preparation and sequencing were carried out by different laboratories using diverse techniques. Each donor's leukapheresis produced roughly between roughly 0.85 and 9.5 billion PBMCs. Study-level results and caveats: The genetic and exposure-history diversity represented was limited by the small number of donors. Pairwise subsampling led to the expectation that sequencing depth would affect the degree of clonotype sharing among donors. Sampling was restricted to blood, and TCR repertoires in tissue are likely to differ from TCR repertoires in blood.

TCR CDR3 regions were amplified from genomic DNA by multiplex PCR using the deep immunoSEQ assay. Genomic DNA extracted from each cell subset was distributed evenly over all wells of several immunoSEQ 96-well plates, and each plate served as one replicate. For unsorted PBMC, each replicate PCR was loaded with 250 to 300 ng genomic DNA, equivalent to roughly 33,000 T cell genomes. Ten immunoSEQ deep assay plates were used to sequence the unsorted PBMC genomic DNA. Purified libraries were quantified with a Qubit 3.0 fluorometer, sized on a Bioanalyzer 2100, and re-quantified with the KAPA Library Quantification kit. Every immunoSEQ 96-well plate was sequenced on a dedicated single-read 150-cycle Illumina NextSeq 550 flow cell. The original methods were these. Because the immunoSEQ output included only junctional sequences and no quality scores, the filtering could not be the same as the filtering used for full-length reads. Sequences were annotated with PyIR, a Python wrapper for IgBLAST v1.9, and V/J genes and CDR3 were assigned using IMGT germline references. Reads with weak V/J assignments (E-value above 1e-6), missing CDR3, stop codons, out-of-frame junctions, or ambiguous translated residues were removed. A V3J clonotype was defined by an identical inferred V gene, J gene, and CDR3 amino acid sequence. Percentage overlap between repertoires was computed as shared unique clonotypes divided by the size of the smaller repertoire. Richness of each repertoire was evaluated using RTK rarefaction, the Chao1 estimator, and Recon v2.1 estimates of unobserved clonotypes. Entries here come from immuneACCESS through TCRdb and include only in-frame sequences with V and J called. Some clones fail to appear in such tables; in the studies checked, an unresolved V gene covers under half of the shortfall, and the cause of the remainder is unknown. That table supplies the V and J calls and clone size; D and trimming were determined from the DNA. Here the sample has 400,000 to 500,000 clones; 76% occur a single time. The ten most abundant clones make up about an eighth of the sample.

V lost 3 bases and J lost 3 bases; the stretch between them is 12 bases long. The germline V gene supplies CDR1 MGHRA and CDR2 YSYEKL. Measured from the cysteine to the phenylalanine, the CDR3 is 14 residues long. The read is trimmed to its CDR3 DNA, 42 bases read in frame from base 1. On this clone: The target of this receptor is not known. No base-level quality is on record; no much larger clone is a single base apart.

Healthy HIV-negative adults with no recently reported acute infections or vaccinations were included as donors. Every donor was a Caucasian adult residing in Nashville, Tennessee, USA. For unsorted samples, some 90 million PBMCs were counted, and genomic DNA was extracted using the QIAamp DNA Blood Mini kit. Blood was obtained by leukapheresis, after which PBMCs were separated by Ficoll-Histopaque density gradient centrifugation and cryopreserved in liquid nitrogen vapor phase. The source of this sequence is a woman aged 40 to 55 in good health. Some clones in this sample may be carry-over from other donors' samples. The sequenced sample was PBMCs. The chain is assembled from TRBV4-1 and TRBJ2-7; too little of a D gene remains to name it. The CDR3 protein: CASSQNDGVYEQYF. The bases are TGCGCCAGCAGCCAGAATGACGGTGTCTACGAGCAGTACTTC.